What follows are 10 T cell receptor beta chains derived from one specimen sequenced in a study of cytotoxic CD8 clonotypes in ibrutinib-treated CLL. Clones were sequenced by immunoSEQ multiplex PCR, and TCRdb holds only the in-frame ones, with some missing. Here the sample spans over 140,000 clones, 65% to 85% being singletons. Sequencing used PBMCs, obtained after 36 months of ibrutinib treatment. The receptors derive from a human donor with chronic lymphocytic leukemia.

V gene TRBV19 combines with J gene TRBJ1-2, with D possibly being TRBD1 (6 bases). CDR1 LNHDA and CDR2 SQIVND come from the germline V gene (reference sequence). The ends were cut back, 2 bases at V and 4 bases at J, with 14 bases in the middle. The CDR3 loop spans 15 amino acids. CDR3 sequence (DNA): TGTGCCAGTAGTATATCTTACAGGGTCGGCTATGGCTACACCTTC. It is translated as CASSISYRVGYGYTF.

This chain connects TRBV7-9 to TRBJ2-1, with D maybe TRBD2 (6 bases). The germline CDR1 and CDR2 sequences are SEHNR and FQNEAQ (reference sequence). This CDR3 has 14 amino acids. Trimming took 1 base from V and 6 from J, leaving 10 bases between them. The chain's CDR3 is CASSLGWRGNEQFF. The CDR3 DNA follows: TGTGCCAGCAGCTTAGGCTGGCGGGGCAATGAGCAGTTCTTC.

The chain carries TRBV2 and TRBJ2-2; 10 nucleotides match TRBD1. There are 15 residues in the CDR3. The germline V gene has CDR1 SNHLY and CDR2 FYNNEI. The V gene end was trimmed by 6 bases and the J gene end by 4 bases; junction bases not matched to a gene: 5. The DNA for the CDR3 is TGTGCCAGCAGGGAGTGGACAGGGGGCACCGGGGAGCTGTTTTTT. The encoded protein is CASREWTGGTGELFF.

V usage is TRBV5-1 and J usage is TRBJ2-3, with a weak D call TRBD1 (6 bases). Per germline, CDR1 SGHRS and CDR2 YFSETQ. Trimming shortened V by 1 base and J by 0 bases, and 6 bases separated the two germline ends. CDR3 length: 14 amino acids. CDR3 sequence: CASSLRGSTDTQYF. For the CDR3, the DNA is TGCGCCAGCAGCTTGAGGGGGAGCACAGATACGCAGTATTTT.

J is TRBJ1-2 and V is TRBV28; maybe TRBD1 (6 bases). Germline V gives CDR1 MDHEN, CDR2 SYDVKM. Deletions cut 7 bases from V and 1 base from J, with 13 bases between. This CDR3 comprises 14 residues. CDR3 region: CASTVQGNNYGYTF. CDR3 nucleotides: TGTGCCAGCACCGTACAGGGTAATAACTATGGCTACACCTTC.

This clone was seen just once. V usage is TRBV6-1 and J usage is TRBJ2-7; tentatively, D is TRBD2 (6 bases). The V end lost 7 bases, the J end lost 2 bases, and 15 bases lay between the germline ends. In germline, CDR1 is MNHNS, CDR2 SASEGT. This CDR3 is built from 14 residues. DNA for the CDR3: TGTGCCAGCAAATTCGCGGGACTCGCCTACGAGCAGTACTTC. Amino acids: CASKFAGLAYEQYF.

The CDR3 DNA is TGTGCCAGCAGCGTACAGGTACCAACCTACCGCGACTATGGCTACACCTTC. It codes for CASSVQVPTYRDYGYTF. The chain carries TRBV7-9 and TRBJ1-2, with D possibly TRBD1 on 5 matching bases. CDR3 length equals 17 residues. The germline gives CDR1 SEHNR, CDR2 FQNEAQ (reference sequence). V was pared by 5 bases and J by 3 bases, with 22 bases between.

CDR3 protein: CASDMGQGRYEQYF. The CDR3 DNA is TGTGCCAGCGATATGGGACAGGGGCGCTACGAGCAGTACTTC. This chain links TRBV6-1 with TRBJ2-7, with 10 bases aligning to TRBD1. The J segment lost 3 bases and the V segment lost 8 bases, leaving 7 bases of the junction unmatched. The CDR3 is 14 amino acids. The germline V gene has CDR1 MNHNS and CDR2 SASEGT.

V gene TRBV6-6 combines with J gene TRBJ2-1; D unclear. Trimming pared 7 bases from V and 4 bases from J, leaving 11 bases between. The germline V gene has CDR1 MNHNY and CDR2 SVGAGI (reference sequence). The CDR3 covers 13 residues. The CDR3 nucleotides are TGTGCCAGCACCCCCTTCGGGTACAATGAGCAGTTCTTC. Translation gives CASTPFGYNEQFF.

The rearrangement links TRBV18 to TRBJ2-7, with no clear D. The CDR3 extends over 13 amino acids. Germline V gene sequence: CDR1 KGHSH, CDR2 LQKENI. Trimming removed 0 bases at V and 3 bases at J, with 6 bases between. CDR3 in DNA: TGTGCCAGCTCACCACCGGGTAACTACGAGCAGTACTTC. Translation: CASSPPGNYEQYF.